The 21 T cell receptor beta chains reported below all come from one sample, sequenced in a study of cytomegalovirus exposure and HLA in healthy donors. In the PCR, 60 Vbeta and 13 Jbeta primers were used. The assay was immunoSEQ multiplex PCR, and TCRdb's table has in-frame clones only and misses some. The table lists around 150,000 clones, roughly 84% of them singletons. Source material: PBMCs. The source is a woman aged 18 to 35 in good health and CMV-seronegative.

The V gene is TRBV19, the J gene TRBJ1-5; D is possibly TRBD1 (5 bases). CDR1 is LNHDA and CDR2 is SQIVND in the germline V gene (reference sequence). Between the trimmed V and J ends, which lost 3 bases and 2 bases, there was a span of 8 bases. The length of the CDR3 is 14 residues. The CDR3 protein is CASSMSRGNQPQHF. DNA of the CDR3: TGTGCCAGTAGTATGAGCAGGGGCAATCAGCCCCAGCATTTT. Full variable domain (missing parts from reference TRBV19 and TRBJ1-5): DGGITQSPKYLFRKEGQNVTLSCEQNLNHDAMYWYRQDPGQGLRLIYYSQIVNDFQKGDIAEGYSVSREKKESFPLTVTSAQKNPTAFYLCASSMSRGNQPQHFGDGTRLSIL.

The chain links TRBV7-9 to TRBJ1-6; maybe TRBD1 (6 bases). The germline V gene encodes CDR1 SEHNR and CDR2 FQNEAQ (reference sequence). Trimming removed 4 bases at V and 7 bases at J, with 11 bases between. There are 14 residues in the CDR3. The CDR3 spells CASSSVDRNSPLHF. The DNA of the CDR3 is TGTGCCAGCAGCTCCGTGGACAGAAATTCACCCCTCCACTTT.

The CDR3 DNA sequence: TGTGCCAGCAGCCCGGGGGGGGACCTCACAGATACGCAGTATTTT. The encoded protein is CASSPGGDLTDTQYF. The chain uses TRBV6-5 and TRBJ2-3, with 8 nucleotides matching TRBD2. CDR1 is MNHEY and CDR2 is SVGAGI in the germline V gene. CDR3 length equals 15 residues. V lost 6 bases and J lost 2; bases outside the gene matches: 7.

This chain uses TRBV7-2 with TRBJ2-3, with TRBD2 matching 11 bases. CDR1 and CDR2 from the germline V gene are SGHTA and FQGNSA. Germline trimming cut 5 bases from V and 5 bases from J; bases unmatched to any gene: 12. The CDR3 has 17 amino acids. The DNA of the CDR3 is TGTGCCAGCAGCGCTGTACCGGGACTAGCGGCGCGAGATACGCAGTATTTT. It yields the protein CASSAVPGLAARDTQYF.

The CDR3 spells CASSLLAPQETQYF. In DNA form, the CDR3 reads TGTGCCAGCAGCTTATTAGCGCCCCAAGAGACCCAGTACTTC. V gene TRBV7-6 combines with J gene TRBJ2-5; D may be TRBD2 (5 bases). The CDR3 extends over 14 amino acids. The V end lost 2 bases, the J end lost 1 base, and 8 bases lay between the germline ends. CDR1 and CDR2 from the germline V gene are SGHVS and FNYEAQ.

The chain recombines TRBV6-4 with TRBJ2-3, with 12 bases identical to TRBD2. V gave up 6 bases and J gave up 6 bases; unmatched junction bases: 13. The CDR3 runs to 17 residues. From germline, CDR1 is MRHNA and CDR2 SNTAGT. CDR3 DNA sequence: TGTGCCAGCAGCCCCCAGGCTAGCGGGGGGGCTTTGGATACGCAGTATTTT. It encodes CASSPQASGGALDTQYF.

V gene TRBV5-1 combines with J gene TRBJ1-1; unclear D gene. This CDR3 spans 17 amino acids. The V gene's germline CDR1 is SGHRS and CDR2 YFSETQ. V lost 2 bases and J lost 3, with 20 bases in between. The CDR3 bases are TGCGCCAGCAGCTTCGCCTCCTCTACCCGTCGGGACACTGAAGCTTTCTTT. Its protein is CASSFASSTRRDTEAFF.

The V and J genes are TRBV5-1 and TRBJ2-1; 9 nucleotides align to TRBD1. J gave up 7 bases and V 3 bases, and 11 bases lay outside the gene matches. Germline V lookup: CDR1 SGHRS, CDR2 YFSETQ. CDR3 length: 16 residues. CDR3 residues: CASSSDPGQGLNEQFF. The CDR3 DNA reads TGCGCCAGCAGCTCCGACCCGGGACAGGGTCTAAATGAGCAGTTCTTC. The full variable domain, rest sourced from reference TRBV5-1 and TRBJ2-1, is KAGVTQTPRYLIKTRGQQVTLSCSPISGHRSVSWYQQTPGQGLQFLFEYFSETQRNKGNFPGRFSGRQFSNSRSEMNVSTLELGDSALYLCASSSDPGQGLNEQFFGPGTRLTVL.

The gene calls are TRBV6-4 and TRBJ1-1; D ambiguous. CDR3 length: 11 residues. Trimming left V 10 bases short and J 2 bases short, with 8 bases between. From germline, CDR1 is MRHNA and CDR2 SNTAGT. CDR3 protein: CATRSNTEAFF. Here the CDR3 DNA reads TGTGCCACGAGGAGCAACACTGAAGCTTTCTTT.

The chain recombines TRBV6-1 with TRBJ1-5; 7 bases line up with TRBD1. Germline V gene sequence: CDR1 MNHNS, CDR2 SASEGT. The length of the CDR3 is 20 residues. Trimming at V came to 0 bases and at J to 0 bases, leaving 14 bases not matched to a gene. The CDR3 DNA reads TGTGCCAGCAGTGAAGCGCGGTGGGGGCAGGGGGAATATAGCAATCAGCCCCAGCATTTT. Protein: CASSEARWGQGEYSNQPQHF.

This chain connects TRBV19 to TRBJ1-2; 7 bases line up with TRBD1. CDR3 length: 14 amino acids. The germline V gene encodes CDR1 LNHDA and CDR2 SQIVND (reference sequence). V shed 4 bases and J 8 bases; nucleotides not matched to a gene: 10. CDR3 coding DNA: TGTGCCAGTAGTACTCCGGACAGGCCGAGGGGCTACACCTTC. Protein product: CASSTPDRPRGYTF.

This clone was recorded only once. The V and J genes are TRBV5-1 and TRBJ1-1, with TRBD1 matching 7 bases. This CDR3 is built from 13 residues. Unmatched junction bases numbered 2, after V lost 0 bases and J lost 6 bases. CDR1 and CDR2 from the germline V gene are SGHRS and YFSETQ. The CDR3 is CASSLVDRAEAFF. The DNA for the CDR3 is TGCGCCAGCAGCTTGGTAGACAGGGCTGAAGCTTTCTTT.

This chain links TRBV2 with TRBJ1-1, with TRBD1 as a possible D gene (5 bases). The ends were cut back, 8 bases at V and 0 bases at J, with 13 bases in the middle. This CDR3 spans 14 amino acids. Germline lookup yields CDR1 SNHLY and CDR2 FYNNEI. This CDR3 is CASGEGPMNTEAFF. CDR3 bases: TGTGCCAGCGGGGAGGGACCCATGAACACTGAAGCTTTCTTT.

The rearrangement joins TRBV5-1 to TRBJ2-3; 7 bases fit TRBD2. Germline V CDR1 and CDR2: SGHRS, YFSETQ. Trimming cost V 6 bases and J 5 bases; bases outside gene matches: 15. The CDR3 sequence is 16 residues long. CDR3 protein: CASTDVSGSRIDTQYF. The DNA of the CDR3 is TGCGCCAGCACGGACGTTAGCGGGTCCAGAATAGATACGCAGTATTTT. Full variable domain (remainder filled in from reference TRBV5-1 and TRBJ2-3): KAGVTQTPRYLIKTRGQQVTLSCSPISGHRSVSWYQQTPGQGLQFLFEYFSETQRNKGNFPGRFSGRQFSNSRSEMNVSTLELGDSALYLCASTDVSGSRIDTQYFGPGTRLTVL.

The V gene is TRBV15, the J gene TRBJ2-7; TRBD2 might be the D (6 bases). Per the germline V gene, CDR1 is LNHNV and CDR2 is YYDKDF (reference sequence). The CDR3 is 15 amino acids. V dropped 3 bases and J dropped 5 bases, with 17 bases sitting between them. CDR3 nucleotide sequence: TGTGCCACCAGCAGGCCAGGGACTCCATCCCACGAGCAGTACTTC. Its protein product is CATSRPGTPSHEQYF.

This clone has a single count. CDR3 residues: CASSPLRSGTTLVGANVLTF. CDR3 bases: TGTGCCAGCTCACCACTCCGGAGCGGGACTACCTTAGTCGGGGCCAACGTCCTGACTTTC. This rearrangement joins TRBV18 to TRBJ2-6; TRBD2 matches at 7 bases. Trimming at V came to 1 base and at J to 4 bases, leaving 16 bases not matched to a gene. This CDR3 contains 20 residues. In germline, CDR1 is KGHSH, CDR2 LQKENI.

This clone was recorded a few times. This chain uses TRBV13 with TRBJ2-3; a weak D match, TRBD2 (6 bases). The CDR3 runs 14 residues. Trimming left V 6 bases short and J 1 base short, with 11 bases between. Germline V gene data show CDR1 as PRHDT and CDR2 as FYEKMQ (reference sequence). Written as DNA, the CDR3 is TGTGCCAGCAGAAGACTAGGAGGCACAGATACGCAGTATTTT. It translates to CASRRLGGTDTQYF.

The V and J genes are TRBV19 and TRBJ2-6, with 9 bases identical to TRBD1. CDR3 size: 16 residues. Germline V CDR1 and CDR2: LNHDA, SQIVND (reference sequence). Trimming cost V 1 base and J 2 bases; bases outside gene matches: 0. In nucleotides, the CDR3 is TGTGCCAGTAGTATAGGACAGGGGGCTGGGGCCAACGTCCTGACTTTC. It is translated as CASSIGQGAGANVLTF.

The chain joins TRBV29-1 to TRBJ1-2, with D hard to call. V gave up 4 bases and J gave up 2 bases, with 8 bases separating them. This CDR3 has 12 amino acids. Germline V CDR1 and CDR2: SQVTM, ANQGSEA. The CDR3 coding sequence is TGCAGCGTTGGAATCAGAAACTATGGCTACACCTTC. Its translation is CSVGIRNYGYTF. Combining the CDR3 with reference TRBV29-1 and TRBJ1-2 gives the whole variable domain SAVISQKPSRDICQRGTSLTIQCQVDSQVTMMFWYRQQPGQSLTLIATANQGSEATYESGFVIDKFPISRPNLTFSTLTVSNMSPEDSSIYLCSVGIRNYGYTFGSGTRLTVV.

The V gene is TRBV7-2, the J gene TRBJ2-1; TRBD2 matches 8 bases. From germline, CDR1 is SGHTA and CDR2 FQGNSA. With V trimmed by 5 bases and J by 8 bases, 14 bases remained unmatched. The CDR3 contains 16 residues. Here the CDR3 reads CASSPPPGAGGHEQFF. The CDR3 nucleotides read TGTGCCAGCAGCCCCCCCCCTGGTGCGGGGGGTCATGAGCAGTTCTTC.

V is TRBV6-5 and J is TRBJ2-4; 9 positions agree with TRBD1. CDR1 and CDR2 from the germline V gene are MNHEY and SVGAGI. This CDR3 spans 14 amino acids. Trimming cost V 4 bases and J 5 bases; bases outside gene matches: 3. The CDR3: CASSLTGGENIQYF. The CDR3 nucleotides read TGTGCCAGCAGTTTAACAGGGGGCGAAAACATTCAGTACTTC.